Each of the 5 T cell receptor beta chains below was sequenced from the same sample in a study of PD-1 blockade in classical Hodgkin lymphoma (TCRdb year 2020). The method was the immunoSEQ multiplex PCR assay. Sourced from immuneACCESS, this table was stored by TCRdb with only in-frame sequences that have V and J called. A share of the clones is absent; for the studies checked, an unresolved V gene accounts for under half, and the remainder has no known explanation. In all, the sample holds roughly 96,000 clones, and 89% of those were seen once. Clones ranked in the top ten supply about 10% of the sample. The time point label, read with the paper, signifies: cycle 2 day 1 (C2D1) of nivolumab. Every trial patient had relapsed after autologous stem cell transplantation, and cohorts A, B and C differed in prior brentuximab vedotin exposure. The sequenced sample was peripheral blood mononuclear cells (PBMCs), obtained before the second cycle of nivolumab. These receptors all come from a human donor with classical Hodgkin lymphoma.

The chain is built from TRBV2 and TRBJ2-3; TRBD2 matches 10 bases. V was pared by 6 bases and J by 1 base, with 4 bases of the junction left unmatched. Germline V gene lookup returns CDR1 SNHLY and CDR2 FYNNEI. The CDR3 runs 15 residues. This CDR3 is CASRLLAGGTDTQYF. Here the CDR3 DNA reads TGTGCCAGCAGGTTGCTAGCGGGGGGCACAGATACGCAGTATTTT.

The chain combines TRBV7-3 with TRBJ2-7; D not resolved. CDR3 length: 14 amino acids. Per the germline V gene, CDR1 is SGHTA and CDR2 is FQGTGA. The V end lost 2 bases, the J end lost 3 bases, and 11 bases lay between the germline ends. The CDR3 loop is CASSLDDDGYEQYF. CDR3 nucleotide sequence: TGTGCCAGCAGCTTAGATGATGACGGCTACGAGCAGTACTTC.

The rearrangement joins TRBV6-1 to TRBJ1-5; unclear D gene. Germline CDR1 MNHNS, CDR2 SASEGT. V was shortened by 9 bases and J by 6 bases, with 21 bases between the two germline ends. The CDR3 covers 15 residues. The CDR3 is CASKSWERMGQPQHF. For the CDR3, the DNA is TGTGCCAGTAAGAGCTGGGAGCGCATGGGTCAGCCCCAGCATTTT.

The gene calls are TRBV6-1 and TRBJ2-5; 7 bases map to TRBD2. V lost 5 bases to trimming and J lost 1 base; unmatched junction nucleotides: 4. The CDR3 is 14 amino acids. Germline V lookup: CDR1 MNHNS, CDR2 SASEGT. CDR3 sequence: CASSLGLGQETQYF. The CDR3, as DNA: TGTGCCAGCAGTCTTGGACTAGGCCAAGAGACCCAGTACTTC.

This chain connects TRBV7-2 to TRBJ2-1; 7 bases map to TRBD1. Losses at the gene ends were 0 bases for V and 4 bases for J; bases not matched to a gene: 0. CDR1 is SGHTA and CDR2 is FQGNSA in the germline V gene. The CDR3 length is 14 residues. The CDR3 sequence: CASSLAGQYNEQFF. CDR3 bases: TGTGCCAGCAGCTTAGCGGGACAGTACAATGAGCAGTTCTTC. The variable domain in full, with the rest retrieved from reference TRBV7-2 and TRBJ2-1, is GAGVSQSPSNKVTEKGKDVELRCDPISGHTALYWYRQSLGQGLEFLIYFQGNSAPDKSGLPSDRFSAERTGGSVSTLTIQRTQQEDSAVYLCASSLAGQYNEQFFGPGTRLTVL.